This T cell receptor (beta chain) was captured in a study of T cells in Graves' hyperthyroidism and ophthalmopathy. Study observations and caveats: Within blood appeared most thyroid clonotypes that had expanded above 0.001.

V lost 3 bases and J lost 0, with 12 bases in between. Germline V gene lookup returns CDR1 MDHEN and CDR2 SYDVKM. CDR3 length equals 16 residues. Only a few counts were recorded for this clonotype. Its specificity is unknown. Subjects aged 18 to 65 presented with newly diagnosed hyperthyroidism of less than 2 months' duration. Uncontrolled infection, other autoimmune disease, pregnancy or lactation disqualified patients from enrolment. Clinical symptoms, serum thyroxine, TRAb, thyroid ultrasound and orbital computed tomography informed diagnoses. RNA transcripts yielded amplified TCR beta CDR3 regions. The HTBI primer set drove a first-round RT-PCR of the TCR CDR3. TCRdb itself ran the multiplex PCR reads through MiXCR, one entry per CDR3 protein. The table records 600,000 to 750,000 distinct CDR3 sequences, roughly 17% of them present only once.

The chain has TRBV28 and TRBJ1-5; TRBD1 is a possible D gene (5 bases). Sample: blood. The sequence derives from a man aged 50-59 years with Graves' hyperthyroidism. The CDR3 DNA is TGTGCCAGCAGTTTGTGGGACGGTTATAGCAATCAGCCCCAGCATTTT. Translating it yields CASSLWDGYSNQPQHF.